Detailed here is one T cell receptor beta chain. This specimen comes from a study of blood T cell repertoires in COVID-19. This CDR3 is built from 13 residues. Between the trimmed V and J ends, which lost 2 bases and 6 bases, there was a span of 12 bases. Germline CDR1 is GTSNPN and CDR2 is SVGIG (reference sequence). As processed by the authors: From reference gene primer amplification, estimates of nucleated cell counts were derived. Using immunoSEQ multiplex PCR, the repertoire was profiled, and TCRdb retains in-frame clones only, with some absent. V, J and clone size derive from that table, while D and trimming were established from the DNA sequence. The repertoire holds roughly 250,000 clones, with 91% as singletons.

Sequencing was carried out using peripheral blood. This TCR came from a person aged 18 to 29 with COVID-19, enrolled during active disease. The V call is TRBV30, the J call TRBJ2-3, with D maybe TRBD1 (6 bases). CDR3 in amino acids: CAWSTGLQDTQYF. The CDR3 DNA sequence: TGTGCCTGGAGTACAGGGCTCCAGGATACGCAGTATTTT.